The rows below give T cell receptor beta chains drawn from one sample of a study. TCRdb reprocessed the RT-PCR reads with MiXCR, giving one entry per CDR3 protein. The data show hundreds of thousands of distinct CDR3 sequences, with 12% to 15% seen just once and 3.6% held by the top ten. Material for sequencing was memory CD4+ T cells from blood. The origin of the receptors is a female donor in good health, serving as a healthy control. The CDR3 runs from the conserved cysteine through the conserved F or W. The D gene is left open where the match is weak. Size values are once, few and many counts, or a class for expanded clones, and some rows have none.

V: TRBV20-1; J: TRBJ2-5; D: TRBD2; size: NA; DNA: TGCAGTGCTAGTCTAGCGGGAGGTCTCCAAGAGACCCAGTACTTC; CDR3: CSASLAGGLQETQYF
V: TRBV20-1; J: TRBJ2-5; D: NA; size: many; DNA: TGCAGTGCCCCCGCTGCGACTGGGGGAGAGACCCAGTACTTC; CDR3: CSAPAATGGETQYF
V: TRBV20-1; J: TRBJ2-2; D: NA; size: few; DNA: TGCAGTGCTAGAGAGATCGACAGCTCGAACACCGGGGAGCTGTTTTTT; CDR3: CSAREIDSSNTGELFF
V: TRBV12-3/TRBV12-4; J: TRBJ2-3; D: NA; size: many; DNA: TGTGCCAGCAGTTCCCGACTAGGTTCCACAGATACGCAGTATTTT; CDR3: CASSSRLGSTDTQYF
V: TRBV10-3; J: TRBJ2-7; D: TRBD2; size: NA; DNA: TGTGCCATCAGTCCGGGACTAGCTGGTTACGAGCAGTACTTC; CDR3: CAISPGLAGYEQYF
V: TRBV27; J: TRBJ1-6; D: TRBD1; size: NA; DNA: TGTGCCAGCAGCCCGGGACAGGTAAATTCACCCCTCCACTTT; CDR3: CASSPGQVNSPLHF
V: TRBV27; J: TRBJ2-7; D: TRBD2; size: NA; DNA: TGTGCCAGCAGAACCGTGGGGGGGCGACTAGCGGGACTTCGGGAGCAGTACTTC; CDR3: CASRTVGGRLAGLREQYF
V: TRBV27; J: TRBJ2-3; D: TRBD1; size: many; DNA: TGTGCCAGCAGTTCCGACAGGGTTTTCACAGATACGCAGTATTTT; CDR3: CASSSDRVFTDTQYF
V: TRBV12-3/TRBV12-4; J: TRBJ1-2; D: TRBD1; size: many; DNA: TGTGCCAGCAGTTTATTTAGCCGGTTCGGGACAGGGGCGTCGAACTATGGCTACACCTTC; CDR3: CASSLFSRFGTGASNYGYTF
V: TRBV5-6; J: TRBJ2-2; D: NA; size: few; DNA: TGTGCCAGCAGCTTGTTCAGGGGGGAGCTGTTTTTT; CDR3: CASSLFRGELFF
V: TRBV12-3/TRBV12-4; J: TRBJ1-5; D: NA; size: many; DNA: TGTGCCAGCACCAGACGACCGAATCAGCCCCAGCATTTT; CDR3: CASTRRPNQPQHF
V: TRBV27; J: TRBJ2-3; D: NA; size: NA; DNA: TGTGCCAGCAGTTTCGCGGGACCCACCACAGATACGCAGTATTTT; CDR3: CASSFAGPTTDTQYF
V: TRBV12-3/TRBV12-4; J: TRBJ2-3; D: NA; size: many; DNA: TGTGCCAGCAGTTTAGGCCCCCCGGGGACCAGCACAGATACGCAGTATTTT; CDR3: CASSLGPPGTSTDTQYF
V: TRBV20-1; J: TRBJ1-2; D: NA; size: many; DNA: TGCAGTGCTGAGGACGGGAACTATGGCTACACCTTC; CDR3: CSAEDGNYGYTF
V: TRBV20-1; J: TRBJ2-7; D: NA; size: many; DNA: TGCAGTGCCGAAATCCCCGGCCACTCCTACGAGCAGTACTTC; CDR3: CSAEIPGHSYEQYF
V: TRBV4-1; J: TRBJ2-5; D: NA; size: NA; DNA: TGCGCCAGCAGCCAAGGATTAGGACACCACCAAGAGACCCAGTACTTC; CDR3: CASSQGLGHHQETQYF
V: TRBV7-6; J: TRBJ2-7; D: TRBD2; size: few; DNA: TGTGCCAGCAGTCGTGAGGCTAGCGGGTCCTACGAGCAGTACTTC; CDR3: CASSREASGSYEQYF
V: TRBV6-5; J: TRBJ2-3; D: NA; size: NA; DNA: TGTGCCAGCAGTCTACTATATAAGAGCGGGAGCACAGATACGCAGTATTTT; CDR3: CASSLLYKSGSTDTQYF
V: TRBV5-6; J: TRBJ1-2; D: NA; size: few; DNA: TGTGCCAGCACCCTACTAGGGTTAGACTATGGCTACACCTTC; CDR3: CASTLLGLDYGYTF
V: TRBV5-6; J: TRBJ2-1; D: NA; size: NA; DNA: TGTGCCAGCAGCTTGGGACTAGTTACTTTCAATGAGCAGTTCTTC; CDR3: CASSLGLVTFNEQFF
V: TRBV20-1; J: TRBJ2-7; D: NA; size: NA; DNA: TGCAGTGCTAGAGATCCGGCGGAAAACTTCTACGAGCAGTACTTC; CDR3: CSARDPAENFYEQYF